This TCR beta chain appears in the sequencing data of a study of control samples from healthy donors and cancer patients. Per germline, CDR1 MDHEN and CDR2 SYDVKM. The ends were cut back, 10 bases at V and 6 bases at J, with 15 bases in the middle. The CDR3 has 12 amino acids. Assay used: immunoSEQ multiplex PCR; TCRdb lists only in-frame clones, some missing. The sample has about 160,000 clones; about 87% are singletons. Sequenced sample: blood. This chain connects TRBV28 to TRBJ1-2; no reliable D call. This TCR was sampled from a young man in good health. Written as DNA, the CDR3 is TGTGCCACCGAAGGACGGCTTAATGGCTACACCTTC. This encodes CATEGRLNGYTF.